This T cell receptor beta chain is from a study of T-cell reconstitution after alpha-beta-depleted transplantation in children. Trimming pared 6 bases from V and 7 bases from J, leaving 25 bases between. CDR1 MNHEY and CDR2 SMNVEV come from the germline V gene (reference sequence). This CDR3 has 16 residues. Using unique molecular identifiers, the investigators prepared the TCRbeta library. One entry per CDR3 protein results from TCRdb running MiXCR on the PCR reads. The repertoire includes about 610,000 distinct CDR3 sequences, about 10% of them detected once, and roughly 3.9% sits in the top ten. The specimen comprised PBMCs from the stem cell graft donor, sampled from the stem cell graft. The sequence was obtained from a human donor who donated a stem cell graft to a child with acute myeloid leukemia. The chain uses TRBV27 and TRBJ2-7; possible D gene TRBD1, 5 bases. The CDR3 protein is CASSPWRPTVNREQYF. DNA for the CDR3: TGTGCCAGCAGCCCTTGGCGCCCGACAGTTAATAGGGAGCAGTACTTC.